The 5 T cell receptor beta chains presented below share a single source sample, sequenced in a study of T cell repertoires in cytomegalovirus infection. TCRdb processed the reads anew with MiXCR; each CDR3 protein has one entry. The table lists about 140,000 distinct CDR3 sequences, 6.5% of them singletons. Sequencing input: PBMCs. Every receptor here comes from a human donor in good health (CMV status not recorded). Some clones in this sample may be carry-over from other donors' samples.

This chain joins TRBV12-5 and TRBJ1-1; 8 bases are shared with TRBD1. CDR1 is LGHNT and CDR2 is FRNRAP in the germline V gene. The ends lost 5 bases at V and 4 bases at J; junction bases unmatched: 3. The CDR3 sequence is 13 residues long. The CDR3 sequence: CASGRQGFTEAFF. CDR3 bases: TGTGCTAGTGGTCGACAGGGGTTCACTGAAGCTTTCTTT. Using reference TRBV12-5 and TRBJ1-1 for the parts outside the CDR3, the full variable domain is DARVTQTPRHKVTEMGQEVTMRCQPILGHNTVFWYRQTMMQGLELLAYFRNRAPLDDSGMPKDRFSAEMPDATLATLKIQPSEPRDSAVYFCASGRQGFTEAFFGQGTRLTVV.

This clonotype has only a few counts. The chain recombines TRBV7-6 with TRBJ2-1, with D possibly matching TRBD2 (6 bases). CDR1 is SGHVS, CDR2 FNYEAQ, per germline. The CDR3 has 12 residues. Trimming removed 8 bases at V and 5 bases at J, with 10 bases between. The CDR3 loop reads CASVGGDNEQFF. The CDR3 DNA reads TGTGCCAGCGTCGGGGGTGACAATGAGCAGTTCTTC. Drawing the rest from reference TRBV7-6 and TRBJ2-1, the complete variable domain is GAGVSQSPRYKVTKRGQDVALRCDPISGHVSLYWYRQALGQGPEFLTYFNYEAQQDKSGLPNDRFSAERPEGSISTLTIQRTEQRDSAMYRCASVGGDNEQFFGPGTRLTVL.

This clonotype was seen at least ten times. V gene TRBV7-2 combines with J gene TRBJ2-1; D unclear. Per germline, CDR1 SGHTA and CDR2 FQGNSA. The CDR3 length is 15 residues. V shed 5 bases and J shed 2 bases, with 13 bases lying between them. The CDR3 protein is CASSRNEIPYNEQFF. DNA for the CDR3: TGTGCCAGCAGCAGGAACGAAATCCCCTACAATGAGCAGTTCTTC.

This clonotype was picked up many times. The V and J genes are TRBV5-6 and TRBJ1-1; TRBD1 matches at 7 bases. The CDR3 covers 14 residues. Per germline, CDR1 SGHDT and CDR2 YYEEEE. Germline trimming cut 4 bases from V and 2 bases from J; bases unmatched to any gene: 5. The CDR3 region has the DNA TGTGCCAGCAGCCCTACAGGGGTTAACACTGAAGCTTTCTTT. This translates into CASSPTGVNTEAFF.

This clonotype was seen once. This may be a read error: a much more frequent sequence differs by one nucleotide. J is TRBJ2-2 and V is TRBV6-8; the D gene is possibly TRBD2 (5 bases). CDR3 length: 17 residues. Germline values: CDR1 MNHGY, CDR2 SAAAGT. The CDR3 DNA is TGTGCCAGCAGTTACTCCTCGAGGGTAACGAACATCGGGGAGCTGTTTTTT. Translating it yields CASSYSSRVTNIGELFF.